This T cell receptor (beta chain) was profiled in a study of T cells in Graves' hyperthyroidism and ophthalmopathy. General study results and limits: The majority of expanded thyroid clonotypes above 0.001 also appeared in blood. Ophthalmopathy onset followed model prediction by a median about 6.9 months.

Amplification of TCR beta CDR3 regions used RNA as the template. TCR CDR3 regions were first amplified by RT-PCR with HTBI primers. TCRdb re-called the multiplex PCR reads through MiXCR, storing one row per CDR3 protein. The sample contains fewer than 250,000 distinct CDR3 sequences, about a sixth of which appear only once. This clonotype came up many times. What it binds is unknown. Germline CDR1 reads MDHEN; CDR2 reads SYDVKM. This CDR3 has 15 amino acids. After removal of 2 bases from V and 4 bases from J, the junction contained 6 bases not matched to a gene. The sequenced sample was blood. The receptor was derived from a woman in her late teens or twenties with Graves' ophthalmopathy. The rearrangement joins TRBV28 to TRBJ2-3; 7 bases map to TRBD2. CDR3 in DNA: TGTGCCAGCAGTTTAAGGCGGGAGCTCTCAGATACGCAGTATTTT. It encodes CASSLRRELSDTQYF.